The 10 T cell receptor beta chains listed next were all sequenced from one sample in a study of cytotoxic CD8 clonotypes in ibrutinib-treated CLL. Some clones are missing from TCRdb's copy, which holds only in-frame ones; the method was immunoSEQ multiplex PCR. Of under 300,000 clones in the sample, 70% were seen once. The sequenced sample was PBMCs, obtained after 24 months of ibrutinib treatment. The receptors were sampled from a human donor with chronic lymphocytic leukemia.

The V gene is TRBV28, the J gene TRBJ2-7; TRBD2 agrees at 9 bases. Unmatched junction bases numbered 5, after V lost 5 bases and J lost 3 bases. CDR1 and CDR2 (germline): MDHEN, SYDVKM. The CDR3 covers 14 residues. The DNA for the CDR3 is TGTGCCAGCAGTGTGGGACTAGCAATCTACGAGCAGTACTTC. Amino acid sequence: CASSVGLAIYEQYF.

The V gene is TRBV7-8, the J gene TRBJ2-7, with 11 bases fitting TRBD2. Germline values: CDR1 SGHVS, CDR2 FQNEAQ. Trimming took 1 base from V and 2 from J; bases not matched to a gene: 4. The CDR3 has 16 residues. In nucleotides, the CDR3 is TGTGCCAGCAGCTTAGTAGGGACTAGCGGAACCTACGAGCAGTACTTC. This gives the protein CASSLVGTSGTYEQYF.

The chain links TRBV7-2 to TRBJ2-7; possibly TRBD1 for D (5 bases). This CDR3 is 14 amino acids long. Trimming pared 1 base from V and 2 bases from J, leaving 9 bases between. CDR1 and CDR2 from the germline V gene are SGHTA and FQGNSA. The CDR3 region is CASSLGTKTYEQYF. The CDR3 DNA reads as TGTGCCAGCAGCTTAGGGACAAAAACCTACGAGCAGTACTTC.

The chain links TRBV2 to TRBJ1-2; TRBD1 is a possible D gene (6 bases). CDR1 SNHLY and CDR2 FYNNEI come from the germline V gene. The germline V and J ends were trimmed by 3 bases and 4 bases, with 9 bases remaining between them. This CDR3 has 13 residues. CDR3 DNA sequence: TGTGCCAGCAGTGATCAGGGGCCCTATGGCTACACCTTC. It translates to CASSDQGPYGYTF.

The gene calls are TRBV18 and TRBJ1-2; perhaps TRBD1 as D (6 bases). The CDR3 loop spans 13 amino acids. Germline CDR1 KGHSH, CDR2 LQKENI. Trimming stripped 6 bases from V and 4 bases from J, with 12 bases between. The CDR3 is CASSQDRPYGYTF. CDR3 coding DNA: TGTGCCAGCTCTCAAGACAGGCCCTATGGCTACACCTTC.

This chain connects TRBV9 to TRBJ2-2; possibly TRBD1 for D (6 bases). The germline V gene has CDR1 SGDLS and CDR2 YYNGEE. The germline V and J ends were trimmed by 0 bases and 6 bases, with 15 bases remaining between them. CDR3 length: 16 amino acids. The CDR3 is CASSVEAGVGPGELFF. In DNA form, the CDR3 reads TGTGCCAGCAGCGTAGAGGCAGGGGTCGGTCCCGGGGAGCTGTTTTTT.

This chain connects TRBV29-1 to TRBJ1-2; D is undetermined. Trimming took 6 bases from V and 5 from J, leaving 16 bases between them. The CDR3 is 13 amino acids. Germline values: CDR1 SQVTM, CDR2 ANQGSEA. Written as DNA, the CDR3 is TGCAGCGTGACCACGGGAGAAGTTTATGGCTACACCTTC. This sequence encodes CSVTTGEVYGYTF.

CDR3 in DNA: TGCGCCAGCAGCTGGGGCGGGAGGGAAACAGATACGCAGTATTTT. It codes for CASSWGGRETDTQYF. The gene calls are TRBV5-1 and TRBJ2-3, with 9 nucleotides matching TRBD2. The germline V gene encodes CDR1 SGHRS and CDR2 YFSETQ. Trimming removed 3 bases from V and 3 bases from J; junction bases left unmatched: 5. The CDR3 runs 15 residues.

The chain's CDR3 is CASRTGLADYEQYF. The CDR3 bases are TGTGCCAGCAGGACTGGACTAGCGGATTACGAGCAGTACTTC. The rearrangement joins TRBV6-5 to TRBJ2-7; TRBD2 aligns across 10 bases. The V gene end was trimmed by 6 bases and the J gene end by 4 bases; junction bases not matched to a gene: 6. This CDR3 is 14 amino acids long. Germline V gene sequence: CDR1 MNHEY, CDR2 SVGAGI.

The CDR3 DNA sequence: TGTGCCAGCAGCGCCCTAGCGGGAGAAACTAAGGAGCAGTTCTTC. Translating gives CASSALAGETKEQFF. The chain links TRBV9 to TRBJ2-1; 10 nucleotides line up with TRBD2. Germline trimming cut 3 bases from V and 10 bases from J; bases unmatched to any gene: 10. CDR3 length: 15 amino acids. CDR1 and CDR2 from the germline V gene are SGDLS and YYNGEE.